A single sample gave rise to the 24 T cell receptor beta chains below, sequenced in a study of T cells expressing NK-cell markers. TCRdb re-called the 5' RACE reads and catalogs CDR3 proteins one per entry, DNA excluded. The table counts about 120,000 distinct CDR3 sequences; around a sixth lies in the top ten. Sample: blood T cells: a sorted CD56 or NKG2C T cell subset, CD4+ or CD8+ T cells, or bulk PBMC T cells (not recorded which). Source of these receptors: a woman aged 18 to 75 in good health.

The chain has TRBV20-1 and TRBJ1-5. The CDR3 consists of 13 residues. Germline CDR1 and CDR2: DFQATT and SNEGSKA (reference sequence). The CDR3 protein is CSARARENQPQHF.

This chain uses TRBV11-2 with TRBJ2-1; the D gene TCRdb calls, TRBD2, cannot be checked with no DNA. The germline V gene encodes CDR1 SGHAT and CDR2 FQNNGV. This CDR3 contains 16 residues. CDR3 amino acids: CASSFPRASGYNEQFF.

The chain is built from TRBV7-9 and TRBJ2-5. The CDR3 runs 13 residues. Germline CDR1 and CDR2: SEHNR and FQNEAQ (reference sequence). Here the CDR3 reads CASTEDLRETQYF.

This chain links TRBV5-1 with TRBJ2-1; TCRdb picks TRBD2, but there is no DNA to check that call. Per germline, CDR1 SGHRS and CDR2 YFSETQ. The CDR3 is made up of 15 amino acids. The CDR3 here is CASSSGGRAVDEQFF.

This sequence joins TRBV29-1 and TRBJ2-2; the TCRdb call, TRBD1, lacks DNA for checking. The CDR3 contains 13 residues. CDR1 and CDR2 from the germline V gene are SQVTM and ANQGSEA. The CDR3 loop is CSVERPGTGELFF.

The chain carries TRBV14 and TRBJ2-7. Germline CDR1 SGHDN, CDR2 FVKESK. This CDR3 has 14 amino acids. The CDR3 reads CASSQGLYSYEQYF.

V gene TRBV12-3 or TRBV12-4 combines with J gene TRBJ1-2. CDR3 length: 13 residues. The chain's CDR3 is CASSLTTNYGYTF.

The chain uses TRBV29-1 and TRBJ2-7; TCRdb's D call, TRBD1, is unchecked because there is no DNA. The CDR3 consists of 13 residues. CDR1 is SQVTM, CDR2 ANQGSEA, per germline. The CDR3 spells CSVVSPGGYEQYF.

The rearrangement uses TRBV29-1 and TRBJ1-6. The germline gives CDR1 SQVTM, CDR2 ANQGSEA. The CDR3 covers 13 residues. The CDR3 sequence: CRCMGGLNSPLHF. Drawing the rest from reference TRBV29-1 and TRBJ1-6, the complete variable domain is SAVISQKPSRDICQRGTSLTIQCQVDSQVTMMFWYRQQPGQSLTLIATANQGSEATYESGFVIDKFPISRPNLTFSTLTVSNMSPEDSSIYLCRCMGGLNSPLHFGNGTRLTVT.

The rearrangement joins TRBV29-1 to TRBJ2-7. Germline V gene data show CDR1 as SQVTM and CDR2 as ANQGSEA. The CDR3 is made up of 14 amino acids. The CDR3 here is CSVESPAGASEQYF.

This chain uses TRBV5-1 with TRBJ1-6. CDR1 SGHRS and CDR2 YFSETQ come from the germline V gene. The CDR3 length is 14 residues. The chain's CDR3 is CASSPDRNNSPLHF.

The CDR3 spells CASSPSGRNEQYF. The chain carries TRBV4-3 and TRBJ2-7; there is no DNA to check the TCRdb D call of TRBD2. Germline lookup yields CDR1 LGHNA and CDR2 YSLEER. The length of the CDR3 is 13 residues.

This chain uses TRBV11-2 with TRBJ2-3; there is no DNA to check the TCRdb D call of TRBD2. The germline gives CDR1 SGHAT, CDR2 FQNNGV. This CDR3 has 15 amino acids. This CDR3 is CASSPGTSGRNTQYF.

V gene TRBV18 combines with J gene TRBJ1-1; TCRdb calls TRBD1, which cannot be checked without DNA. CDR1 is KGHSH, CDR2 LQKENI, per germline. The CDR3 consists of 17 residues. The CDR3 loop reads CASSPGRDQFAGTEAFF.

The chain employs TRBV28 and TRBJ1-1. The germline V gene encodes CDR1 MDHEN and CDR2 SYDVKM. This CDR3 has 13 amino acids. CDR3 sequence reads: CASSDNMNTEAFF. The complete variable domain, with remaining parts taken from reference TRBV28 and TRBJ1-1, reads DVKVTQSSRYLVKRTGEKVFLECVQDMDHENMFWYRQDPGLGLRLIYFSYDVKMKEKGDIPEGYSVSREKKERFSLILESASTNQTSMYLCASSDNMNTEAFFGQGTRLTVV.

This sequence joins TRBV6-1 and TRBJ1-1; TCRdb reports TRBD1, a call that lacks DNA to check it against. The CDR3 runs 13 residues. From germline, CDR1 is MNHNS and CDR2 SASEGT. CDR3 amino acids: CASRGTMNTEAFF.

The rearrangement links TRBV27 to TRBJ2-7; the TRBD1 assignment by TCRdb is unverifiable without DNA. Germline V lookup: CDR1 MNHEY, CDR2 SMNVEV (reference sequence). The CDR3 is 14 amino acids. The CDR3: CASSFRGPSYEQYF.

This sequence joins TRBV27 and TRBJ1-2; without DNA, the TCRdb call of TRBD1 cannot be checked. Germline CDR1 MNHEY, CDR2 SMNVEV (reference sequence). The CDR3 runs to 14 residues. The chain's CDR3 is CASSTRQGSHGYTF.

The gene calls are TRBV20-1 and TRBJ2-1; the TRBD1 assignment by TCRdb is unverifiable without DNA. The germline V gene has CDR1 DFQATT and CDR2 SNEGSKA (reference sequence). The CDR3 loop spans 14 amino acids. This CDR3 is CSATAGGDQGEQFF.

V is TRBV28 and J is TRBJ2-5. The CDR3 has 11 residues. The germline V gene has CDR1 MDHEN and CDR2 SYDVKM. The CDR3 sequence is CATCFQETQYF. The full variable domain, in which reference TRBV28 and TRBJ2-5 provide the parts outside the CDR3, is DVKVTQSSRYLVKRTGEKVFLECVQDMDHENMFWYRQDPGLGLRLIYFSYDVKMKEKGDIPEGYSVSREKKERFSLILESASTNQTSMYLCATCFQETQYFGPGTRLLVL.

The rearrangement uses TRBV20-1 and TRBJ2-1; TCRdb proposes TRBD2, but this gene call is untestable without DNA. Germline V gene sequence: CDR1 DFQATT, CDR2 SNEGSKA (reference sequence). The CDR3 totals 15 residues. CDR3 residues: CSALGLAGVADEQFF.

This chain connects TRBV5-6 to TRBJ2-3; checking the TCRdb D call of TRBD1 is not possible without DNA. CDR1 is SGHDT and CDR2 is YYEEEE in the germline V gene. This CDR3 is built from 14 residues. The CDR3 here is CASSFQGTTDTQYF.

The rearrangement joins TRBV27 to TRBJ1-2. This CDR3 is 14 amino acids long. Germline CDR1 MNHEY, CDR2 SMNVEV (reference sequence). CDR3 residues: CASSLDRVNYGYTF.

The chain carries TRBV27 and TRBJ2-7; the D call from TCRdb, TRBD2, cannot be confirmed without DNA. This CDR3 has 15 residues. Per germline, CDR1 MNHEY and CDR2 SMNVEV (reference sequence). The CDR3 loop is CASSLSGPSSYEQYF.